This T cell receptor (beta chain) was documented in a study of T cells in narcolepsy. At the level of the study: Patients with NT1 or NT2 and healthy control donors were enrolled. Study-wide results and caveats: Same-patient CSF and blood CD4+ T cell clonotypes included HCRT-specific and TRIB2-specific autoreactive ones. Blood of same and different patients, but not healthy controls, reportedly held recurring autoreactive clonotypes.

Germline-derived CDR1 and CDR2 are MNHNS and SASEGT. V was clipped by 3 bases and J by 5 bases, with 4 bases between them. The length of the CDR3 is 11 residues. In regard to this clone: What it binds is not known.

Measured with immunoSEQ multiplex PCR; TCRdb has only the in-frame clones, and not every one. The table shows about 19,000 clones, with around 83% occurring only once. V is TRBV6-1 and J is TRBJ1-2; D remains unclear. This TCR was sampled from a human donor in good health. The specimen was memory (CD45RA-) CD4+ T cells from blood. CDR3 in amino acids: CASSDYYGYTF. CDR3 nucleotide sequence: TGTGCCAGCAGTGATTATTATGGCTACACCTTC.